This paragraph covers one TCR beta chain sequence. The antigen is unknown. Naive CD8 cells comprised CD45RO-negative, CCR7-positively selected cells, excluding terminally differentiated effector memory CD45RA+ cells. There were only Caucasian adults among the donors, and all lived in Nashville, Tennessee. The run depth of the assay was deep. Replicate PCRs for sorted subsets used about 200 ng DNA; this equaled 25,000 to 30,000 T cell genomes. Clones were read by immunoSEQ multiplex PCR, and TCRdb kept only the in-frame ones, dropping some. The table includes millions of clones, roughly 95% detected once. CDR1 LNHNV and CDR2 YYDKDF come from the germline V gene (reference sequence). The CDR3 spans 17 residues. With 5 bases removed from V and 0 bases from J, the gap between germline ends came to 19 bases. The source of the sample is a study of shared clonotypes between healthy human individuals. General observations from the study: For naive CD4 cells, approximately 4.7% of clonotypes were shared across a few donors.

The clonotype comes from a man aged 18 to 35 in good health. Specimen: naive CD8+ T cells sorted from blood. This chain connects TRBV15 to TRBJ1-2; no reliable D call. The CDR3: CATSGTRTELANYGYTF. The CDR3 DNA is TGTGCCACCAGCGGAACCCGGACGGAGTTAGCTAACTATGGCTACACCTTC.